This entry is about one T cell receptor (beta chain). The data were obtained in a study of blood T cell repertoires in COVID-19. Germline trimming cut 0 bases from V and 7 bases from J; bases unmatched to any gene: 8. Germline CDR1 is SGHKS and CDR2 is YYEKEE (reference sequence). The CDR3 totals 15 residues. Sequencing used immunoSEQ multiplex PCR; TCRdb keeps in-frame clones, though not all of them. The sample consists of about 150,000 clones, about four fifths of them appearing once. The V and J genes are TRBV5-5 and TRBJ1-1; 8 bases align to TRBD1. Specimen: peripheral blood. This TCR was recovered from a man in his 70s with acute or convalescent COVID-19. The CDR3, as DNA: TGTGCCAGCAGCTTGGCGGGACAGGCCCCCCTTGAAGCTTTCTTT. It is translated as CASSLAGQAPLEAFF. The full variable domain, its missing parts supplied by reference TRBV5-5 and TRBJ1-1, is DAGVTQSPTHLIKTRGQQVTLRCSPISGHKSVSWYQQVLGQGPQFIFQYYEKEERGRGNFPDRFSARQFPNYSSELNVNALLLGDSALYLCASSLAGQAPLEAFFGQGTRLTVV.